This T cell receptor (beta chain) was profiled in a study of response to subunit inactivated influenza vaccine. The sample holds a few counts of this clonotype. Using its own MiXCR run on the RT-PCR reads, TCRdb lists one record per CDR3 protein. The data hold about 700,000 distinct CDR3 sequences, with roughly 13% observed a single time. Germline lookup yields CDR1 SGHAT and CDR2 FQNNGV. The CDR3 is made up of 15 amino acids. Trimming cost V 5 bases and J 0 bases, with 11 bases left between them. The TCR comes from a man aged 45 to 65 who received an inactivated influenza vaccine. The material sequenced was PBMCs from blood, taken 14 to 15 days before vaccination. The J gene is TRBJ2-1, the V gene TRBV11-2; D may be TRBD2 (5 bases). The CDR3 region is CASSTIASSYNEQFF. The CDR3 nucleotides are TGTGCCAGCAGCACGATAGCGAGCTCCTACAATGAGCAGTTCTTC. Together with reference TRBV11-2 and TRBJ2-1, the CDR3 gives the full variable domain: EAGVAQSPRYKIIEKRQSVAFWCNPISGHATLYWYQQILGQGPKLLIQFQNNGVVDDSQLPKDRFSAERLKGVDSTLKIQPAKLEDSAVYLCASSTIASSYNEQFFGPGTRLTVL.